This record covers a single T cell receptor (beta chain). Its matching antigen is unknown. Both 60 Vbeta primers and 13 Jbeta primers went into the PCR. The method was immunoSEQ multiplex PCR; TCRdb's version includes in-frame clones alone and lacks a portion of them. Of about 110,000 clones listed, approximately 82% were seen once; the top ten hold roughly 13%. Unmatched junction bases numbered 16, after V lost 10 bases and J lost 4 bases. Germline V lookup: CDR1 MGHDK, CDR2 SYGVNS. The CDR3 is made up of 17 amino acids. This record belongs to a study of cytomegalovirus exposure and HLA in healthy donors. Study at large: The 110 million or so unique TCR beta sequences, from some 170 million T cells, were found by an earlier analysis.

Overall study findings and caveats: Accurate HLA-A and HLA-B prediction from TCR beta sequences was reported for most subjects.

This chain connects TRBV25-1 to TRBJ1-2; 12 nucleotides agree with TRBD1. Specimen: PBMCs. This clonotype was obtained from a man under 40 in good health and CMV-seropositive. Written as DNA, the CDR3 is TGTGCCACCGAGGGGACAGGGGGCTCCCCAACCCCCTATGGCTACACCTTC. Translation: CATEGTGGSPTPYGYTF.